This T cell receptor beta chain was sequenced for a study of CD8 T cells in ankylosing spondylitis. Study results and limitations: Seemingly characteristic of ankylosing spondylitis blood was a TCR beta motif consisting of about 8 highly homologous variants. Earlier reports found some motif variants in synovial fluid and blood in reactive arthritis. The authors reported significant enrichment of disease-linked clones in matched ankylosing spondylitis synovial fluid. Disease-associated clonotypes exhibited CD8+ identity and were relatively infrequent in peripheral blood.

Generation of TCR beta libraries employed quantitative 5'-RACE incorporating molecular barcodes. TCRdb recomputed calls from the 5' RACE reads with MiXCR, one row per CDR3 protein. Of around 140,000 distinct CDR3 sequences in the sample, roughly a sixth were seen once. Concerning this clonotype itself: Its specificity is unknown.

The CDR3 is 13 residues long. Germline V gives CDR1 MNHNS, CDR2 SASEGT. Trimming shortened V by 2 bases and J by 6 bases, and 10 bases separated the two germline ends. Material for sequencing was blood, either unsorted or a sorted T cell fraction (not recorded which). The receptor was derived from a male donor with ankylosing spondylitis. This rearrangement joins TRBV6-1 to TRBJ2-5; no clear D. For the CDR3, the DNA is TGTGCCAGCAGTGAATCTTTTTTAAAGACCCAGTACTTC. This encodes CASSESFLKTQYF.